These 9 T cell receptor beta chains originate from one sample sequenced in a study of human T cells and chemical hapten exposure. Via MiXCR, TCRdb re-called the RACE reads, giving one row per CDR3 protein. The sample records 140,000 or so distinct CDR3 sequences, over 9.5% being singletons. Specified time point: patch test 2, 6 weeks after DPC sensitization. Treatment specified: therapeutic diphenylcyclopropenone sensitization with weekly scalp DPC. The source material was whole blood, sampled in connection with sensitization to the hapten diphenylcyclopropenone (DPC). These receptors were taken from a woman in her forties or fifties with alopecia areata. Some clones in this sample may be carry-over from other donors' samples.

As for this clonotype: The junction differs from germline at one of its ends, possibly a read error. V and J are TRBV20-1 and TRBJ2-1; 8 bases line up with TRBD2. The CDR3 loop spans 14 amino acids. Germline CDR1 DFQATT, CDR2 SNEGSKA (reference sequence). CDR3 in DNA: TGCAGTACTAGAGTAACAGCGGGAGTTAATGAGCAGTTCTTC. This encodes CSTRVTAGVNEQFF.

The CDR3 coding sequence is TGTGCCAGCAGCTTCTCCGGGACAGGGAATGAAAAACTGTTTTTT. This translates into CASSFSGTGNEKLFF. The gene calls are TRBV11-2 and TRBJ1-4; the match to TRBD1 covers 9 bases. J was trimmed by 5 bases and V by 3 bases; bases with no gene match: 4. The CDR3 consists of 15 residues. Germline V gives CDR1 SGHAT, CDR2 FQNNGV.

The chain combines TRBV12-3 or TRBV12-4 with TRBJ2-2; D perhaps matches TRBD2 (5 bases). This CDR3 has 13 amino acids. Between the trimmed V and J ends, which lost 5 bases and 5 bases, there was a span of 9 bases. CDR3 coding DNA: TGTGCCAGCAGTGGACTGGGGACCGGGGAGCTGTTTTTT. This translates into CASSGLGTGELFF.

This clonotype has ten or more counts. One end of the junction fails to match germline, which may point to a read error. The chain is built from TRBV5-1 and TRBJ2-3; D call uncertain. This CDR3 region has 12 residues. CDR1 SGHRS and CDR2 YFSETQ come from the germline V gene. The CDR3 region is CASSLTTDTQYF. The CDR3, as DNA: TGTGCCAGCAGCTTAACTACAGATACGCAGTATTTT.

The J gene is TRBJ2-3, the V gene TRBV20-1, with D tentatively TRBD1 (6 bases). Germline lookup yields CDR1 DFQATT and CDR2 SNEGSKA (reference sequence). CDR3 length: 16 amino acids. Deletions cut 0 bases from V and 7 bases from J, with 20 bases between. CDR3 in DNA: TGCAGTGCTAGAGATAGAGGGGGTCTAGCATCAAATACGCAGTATTTT. Its translation: CSARDRGGLASNTQYF.

This clonotype was seen at least ten times. The chain couples TRBV9 to TRBJ2-3, with TRBD2 as a possible D gene (6 bases). The CDR3 length is 14 residues. The germline CDR1 and CDR2 sequences are SGDLS and YYNGEE. The V end lost 3 bases, the J end lost 0 bases, and 8 bases lay between the germline ends. The chain's CDR3 is CASSGSGSTDTQYF. The DNA for the CDR3 is TGTGCCAGCAGCGGCAGCGGGAGCACAGATACGCAGTATTTT.

This clonotype appeared a few times. The genes are TRBV10-3 and TRBJ2-7; 9 nucleotides agree with TRBD1. CDR1 and CDR2 (germline): ENHRY, SYGVKD. The trim removed 8 bases at V and 4 bases at J, leaving 6 bases unmatched. The CDR3 extends over 13 amino acids. CDR3 DNA: TGTGCCATCTCGGGACAGGGTCCTTACGAGCAGTACTTC. Translated, it gives CAISGQGPYEQYF.

This clonotype was seen a few times. The chain is built from TRBV30 and TRBJ2-5; D tentatively reads TRBD1 or TRBD2 (5 bases each). V was cut by 5 bases and J by 7 bases, with 11 bases left in between. The CDR3 has 11 residues. Germline CDR1 and CDR2: GTSNPN and SVGIG (reference sequence). CDR3 in DNA: TGTGCCTGGGGGACCACCGGGACCCAGTACTTC. It encodes CAWGTTGTQYF.

The V call is TRBV4-1, the J call TRBJ2-2; D is ambiguous. The ends were cut back, 1 base at V and 5 bases at J, with 11 bases in the middle. The CDR3 totals 15 residues. Germline CDR1 is MGHRA and CDR2 is YSYEKL. CDR3 sequence reads: CASSQGGLSTGELFF. CDR3 coding DNA: TGCGCCAGCAGCCAAGGGGGTCTGTCGACCGGGGAGCTGTTTTTT.